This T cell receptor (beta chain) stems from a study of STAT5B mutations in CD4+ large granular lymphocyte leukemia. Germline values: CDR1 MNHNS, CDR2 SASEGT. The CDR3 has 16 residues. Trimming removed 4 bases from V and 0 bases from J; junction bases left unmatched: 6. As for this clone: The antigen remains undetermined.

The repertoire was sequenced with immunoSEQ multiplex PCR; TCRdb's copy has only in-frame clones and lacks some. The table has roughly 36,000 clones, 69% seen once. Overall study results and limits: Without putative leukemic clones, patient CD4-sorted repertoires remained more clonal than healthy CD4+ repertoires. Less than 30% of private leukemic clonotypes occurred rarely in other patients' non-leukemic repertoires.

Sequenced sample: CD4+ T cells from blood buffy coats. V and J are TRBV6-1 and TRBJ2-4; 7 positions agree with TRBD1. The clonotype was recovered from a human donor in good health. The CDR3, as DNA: TGTGCCAGCAGTGGACAGGGCCCTCTAGCCAAAAACATTCAGTACTTC. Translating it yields CASSGQGPLAKNIQYF.